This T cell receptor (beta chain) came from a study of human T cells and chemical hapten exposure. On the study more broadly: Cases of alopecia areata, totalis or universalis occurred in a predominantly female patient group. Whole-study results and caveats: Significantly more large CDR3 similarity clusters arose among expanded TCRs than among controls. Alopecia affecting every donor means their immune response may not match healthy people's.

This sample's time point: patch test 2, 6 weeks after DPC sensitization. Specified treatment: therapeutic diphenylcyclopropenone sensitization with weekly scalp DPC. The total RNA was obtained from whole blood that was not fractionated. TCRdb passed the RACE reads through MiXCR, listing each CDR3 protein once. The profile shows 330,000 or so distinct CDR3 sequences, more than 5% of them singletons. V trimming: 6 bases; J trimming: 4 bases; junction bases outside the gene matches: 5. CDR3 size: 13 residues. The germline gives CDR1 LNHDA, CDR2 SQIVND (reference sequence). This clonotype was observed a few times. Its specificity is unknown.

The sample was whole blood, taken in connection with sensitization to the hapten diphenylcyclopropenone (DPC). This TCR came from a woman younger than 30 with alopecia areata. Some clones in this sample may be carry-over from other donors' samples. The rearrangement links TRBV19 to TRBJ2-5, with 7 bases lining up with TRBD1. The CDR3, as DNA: TGTGCCAGTAGCGGGACAGTCGGAGAGACCCAGTACTTC. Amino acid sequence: CASSGTVGETQYF.